This T cell receptor beta chain was captured by sequencing in a study of T cell responses to AZD1222 COVID-19 vaccine. Study at large: Second doses that came at about 4 or about 12 weeks were put together.

About this clone itself: What it binds is unknown.

Libraries were prepared by immunoSEQ multiplex PCR; TCRdb keeps only in-frame clonotypes and omits some of them. The sample has about 140,000 clones; over 85% are singletons. Study-level points and caveats: Following two doses of AZD1222, Spike-specific TCR breadth and depth rose.

Trimming took 3 bases from V and 2 from J, leaving 9 bases between them. Looked up from germline, CDR1 is SGDLS and CDR2 is YYNGEE. The CDR3 contains 14 residues. V and J are TRBV9 and TRBJ1-5; unclear D gene. This receptor was taken from an adult in good health. The sample in question was peripheral blood, obtained on day 0 of AZD1222 vaccination. The CDR3: CASSANTGNQPQHF. The CDR3 DNA follows: TGTGCCAGCAGCGCAAATACAGGCAATCAGCCCCAGCATTTT.